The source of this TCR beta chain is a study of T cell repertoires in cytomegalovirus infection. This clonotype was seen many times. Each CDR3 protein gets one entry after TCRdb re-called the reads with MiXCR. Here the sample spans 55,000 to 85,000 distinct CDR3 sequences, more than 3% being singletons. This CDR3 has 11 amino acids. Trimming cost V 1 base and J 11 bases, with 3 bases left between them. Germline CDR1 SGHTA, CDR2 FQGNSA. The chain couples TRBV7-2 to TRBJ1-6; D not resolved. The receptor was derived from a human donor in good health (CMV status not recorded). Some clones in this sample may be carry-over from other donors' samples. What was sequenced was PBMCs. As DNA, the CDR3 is TGTGCCAGCAGCTTAGGTCCACCCCTCCACTTT. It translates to CASSLGPPLHF.